The sequence of this T cell receptor (beta chain) was determined in a study of spatial heterogeneity in lung cancer. General study results and limits: Follow-up blood showed ubiquitous expanded tumor TCRs less than blood at resection did.

J was trimmed by 0 bases and V by 6 bases; bases with no gene match: 10. CDR3 length equals 17 residues. TCR cDNA molecules each had a unique molecular identifier. Each CDR3 protein gets one entry after TCRdb re-called the 5' RACE reads with MiXCR. The data hold about 85,000 distinct CDR3 sequences, with 15% to 20% observed a single time. Noted time point: sample taken at primary tumor resection. Unsorted tumor, nontumor lung tissue or cryopreserved PBMC supplied the whole RNA. As concerns this clonotype: Its cognate antigen is unknown.

This material consisted of PBMCs, taken at surgery. This sequence originates from a male donor with early-stage non-small cell lung cancer. The chain uses TRBV12-3 or TRBV12-4 and TRBJ1-3, with 8 bases matching TRBD1. The CDR3 loop reads CASSPGTGLSSGNTIYF. CDR3 DNA: TGTGCCAGCAGCCCTGGGACAGGCCTAAGCTCTGGAAACACCATATATTTT.